A single sample gave rise to the 9 T cell receptor beta chains below, sequenced in a study of cytomegalovirus exposure and HLA in healthy donors. Both 60 Vbeta primers and 13 Jbeta primers went into the PCR. The data were produced by immunoSEQ multiplex PCR, yet TCRdb's version contains in-frame clones alone and is incomplete. The table includes under 250,000 clones, about four fifths detected once. Material for sequencing was PBMCs. The receptors were gathered from a woman in her 50s in good health and CMV-seropositive.

The V call is TRBV2, the J call TRBJ1-5, with D possibly being TRBD1 (6 bases). V lost 6 bases and J 0 bases, leaving 12 bases between the germline ends. Germline assignment: CDR1 SNHLY and CDR2 FYNNEI. The CDR3 sequence is 15 residues long. DNA of the CDR3: TGTGCCAGCAGGCCGGGACATTATAGCAATCAGCCCCAGCATTTT. It encodes CASRPGHYSNQPQHF.

This chain links TRBV7-9 with TRBJ2-3, with 7 bases matching TRBD1. Germline CDR1 is SEHNR and CDR2 is FQNEAQ (reference sequence). The CDR3 sequence is 14 residues long. With 2 bases clipped from V and 7 bases from J, the junction kept 6 bases outside the gene matches. CDR3: CASSLRQGVNTQYF. CDR3 bases: TGTGCCAGCAGCTTAAGGCAGGGGGTAAATACGCAGTATTTT.

The chain employs TRBV6-5 and TRBJ1-3; a weak D match, TRBD1 (6 bases). The CDR3 contains 14 residues. V lost 5 bases, J lost 0 bases, and 8 bases lay in between. The V gene's germline CDR1 is MNHEY and CDR2 SVGAGI. The CDR3 protein is CASSGQYSGNTIYF. CDR3 nucleotides: TGTGCCAGCAGTGGACAGTACTCTGGAAACACCATATATTTT.

The chain has TRBV7-2 and TRBJ1-1; 7 bases line up with TRBD1. Germline V lookup: CDR1 SGHTA, CDR2 FQGNSA. This CDR3 contains 15 residues. Trimming took 5 bases from V and 7 from J; bases not matched to a gene: 13. CDR3 sequence (DNA): TGTGCCAGCAGCCCCCCTCTTACGACAGGGAATGAAGCTTTCTTT. It is translated as CASSPPLTTGNEAFF. Full variable domain (missing parts from reference TRBV7-2 and TRBJ1-1): GAGVSQSPSNKVTEKGKDVELRCDPISGHTALYWYRQSLGQGLEFLIYFQGNSAPDKSGLPSDRFSAERTGGSVSTLTIQRTQQEDSAVYLCASSPPLTTGNEAFFGQGTRLTVV.

This clone has just one count. This chain links TRBV29-1 with TRBJ2-1; 7 nucleotides match TRBD1. The V gene's germline CDR1 is SQVTM and CDR2 ANQGSEA. V was clipped by 8 bases and J by 6 bases; unmatched bases: 4. The length of the CDR3 is 11 residues. The CDR3 region is CSLYRGNEQFF. The CDR3 nucleotides are TGCAGCCTCTACAGGGGCAATGAGCAGTTCTTC.

The chain uses TRBV27 and TRBJ2-5; D remains ambiguous. The V and J ends lost 4 bases and 5 bases respectively, with 8 bases between them. The CDR3 is made up of 12 amino acids. The germline V gene encodes CDR1 MNHEY and CDR2 SMNVEV (reference sequence). CDR3 amino acids: CASSSNPETQYF. The DNA for the CDR3 is TGTGCCAGCAGTTCTAATCCGGAGACCCAGTACTTC.

This rearrangement joins TRBV7-3 to TRBJ2-2, with 8 bases lining up with TRBD1. V shed 1 base and J 7 bases; nucleotides not matched to a gene: 5. This CDR3 is built from 15 residues. Germline values: CDR1 SGHTA, CDR2 FQGTGA. The DNA of the CDR3 is TGTGCCAGCAGCTTAAACGGACAGGGTCTCGGGGAGCTGTTTTTT. Protein product: CASSLNGQGLGELFF.

CDR3 residues: CASIVAGVAEAFF. CDR3 nucleotide sequence: TGTGCCAGTATTGTGGCGGGAGTCGCTGAAGCTTTCTTT. This chain connects TRBV19 to TRBJ1-1; D is undetermined. V was trimmed by 7 bases and J by 6 bases, leaving 15 bases between them. The CDR3 has 13 residues. Germline loops: CDR1 LNHDA, CDR2 SQIVND (reference sequence).

The chain carries TRBV15 and TRBJ2-5; a weak D match, TRBD2 (5 bases). The tail of the sequence fits TRBJ2-7 better, so the J call may be wrong. In germline, CDR1 is LNHNV, CDR2 YYDKDF (reference sequence). The CDR3 runs 14 residues. CDR3 sequence (DNA): TGTGCCACCAGCAGAGCCGGGAAAACCTACGAGCAGTACTTC. Its translation is CATSRAGKTYEQYF.